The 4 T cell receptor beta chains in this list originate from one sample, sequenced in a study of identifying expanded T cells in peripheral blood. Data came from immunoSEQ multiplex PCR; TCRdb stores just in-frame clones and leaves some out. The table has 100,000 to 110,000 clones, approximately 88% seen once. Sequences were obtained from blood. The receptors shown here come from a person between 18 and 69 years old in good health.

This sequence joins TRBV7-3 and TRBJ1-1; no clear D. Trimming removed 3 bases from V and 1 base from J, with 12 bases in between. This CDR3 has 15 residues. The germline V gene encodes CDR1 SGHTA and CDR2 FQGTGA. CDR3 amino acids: CASSFPRDGNTEAFF. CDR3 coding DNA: TGTGCCAGCAGCTTCCCTCGCGACGGGAACACTGAAGCTTTCTTT.

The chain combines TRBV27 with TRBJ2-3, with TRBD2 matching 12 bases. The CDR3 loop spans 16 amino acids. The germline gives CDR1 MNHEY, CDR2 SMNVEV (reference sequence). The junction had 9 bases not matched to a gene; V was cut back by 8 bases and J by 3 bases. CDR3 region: CASYPLTSGSTDTQYF. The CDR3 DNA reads TGTGCCAGCTATCCCTTGACTAGCGGGAGTACAGATACGCAGTATTTT.

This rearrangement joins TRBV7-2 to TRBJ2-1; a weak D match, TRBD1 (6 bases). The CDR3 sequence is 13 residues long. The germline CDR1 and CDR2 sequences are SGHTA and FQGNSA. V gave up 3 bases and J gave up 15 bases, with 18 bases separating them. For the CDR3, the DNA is TGTGCCAGCAGCTTCCCGACAGGTTCGGCGCGGTTCTTC. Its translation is CASSFPTGSARFF.

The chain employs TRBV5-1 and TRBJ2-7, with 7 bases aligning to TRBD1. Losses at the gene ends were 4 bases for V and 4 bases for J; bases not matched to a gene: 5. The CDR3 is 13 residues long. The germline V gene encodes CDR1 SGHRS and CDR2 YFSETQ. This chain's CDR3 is CASSVGTEYEQYF. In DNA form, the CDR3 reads TGCGCCAGCAGCGTCGGGACAGAATACGAGCAGTACTTC.